In this sample, the clone carrying this T cell receptor beta chain turned up many times. Germline assignment: CDR1 SGHAT and CDR2 FQNNGV. The CDR3 runs to 18 residues. V gave up 4 bases and J gave up 0 bases, with 22 bases separating them. Time point defined: newly diagnosed GD, antithyroid drugs for less than 3 months. RNA extracted from PBMCs served as the sequencing template. Patients all came to the study from an endocrinology department in Xi'an, China. This entry comes from a study of regulatory T cells in long-lasting Graves disease. Both iRepertoire HTBI primers and Arm-PCR of CDR3 regions were used to build the TCR beta libraries. TCRdb re-analysed the multiplex PCR reads in MiXCR, keeping a single row per CDR3 protein. This repertoire shows 400,000 to 500,000 distinct CDR3 sequences, 14% to 15% found once; its top ten account for around 15%. Separately, the same data were catalogued under a study of T cells in Graves' hyperthyroidism and ophthalmopathy. From that paper: In patients aged 18 to 65, hyperthyroidism was newly diagnosed, with duration under 2 months. A patient was excluded if there was uncontrolled infection, other autoimmune disease, pregnancy or lactation.

This TCR was recovered from a woman in her 30s with Graves disease. Source: peripheral blood mononuclear cells (PBMCs), taken at new diagnosis, from a patient treated with antithyroid drugs. The chain links TRBV11-2 to TRBJ2-7; D gene ambiguous. The chain's CDR3 is CASSSVFQTSLDSYEQYF. CDR3 sequence (DNA): TGTGCCAGCAGCTCCGTCTTTCAGACTTCCCTCGACTCCTACGAGCAGTACTTC.